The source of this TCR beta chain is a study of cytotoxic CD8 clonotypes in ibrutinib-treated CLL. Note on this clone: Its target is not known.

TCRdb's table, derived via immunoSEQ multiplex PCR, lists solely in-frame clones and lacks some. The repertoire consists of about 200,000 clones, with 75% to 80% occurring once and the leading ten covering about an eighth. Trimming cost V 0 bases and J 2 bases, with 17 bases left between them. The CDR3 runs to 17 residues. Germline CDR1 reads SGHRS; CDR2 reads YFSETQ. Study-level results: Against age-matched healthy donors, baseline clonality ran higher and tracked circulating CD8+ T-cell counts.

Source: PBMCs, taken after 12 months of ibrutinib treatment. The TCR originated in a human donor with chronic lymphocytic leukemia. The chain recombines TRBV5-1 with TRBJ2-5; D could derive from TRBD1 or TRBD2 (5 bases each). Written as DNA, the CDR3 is TGCGCCAGCAGCTTGGGGGGCGGGTCTCCCCAACAAGAGACCCAGTACTTC. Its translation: CASSLGGGSPQQETQYF.